The T cell receptor beta chain under discussion was sequenced for a study of early T cells in non-severe SARS-CoV-2 infection. Study findings and constraints: The VDJdb matching leaned toward anti-spike CD8 responses and overlooked private and CD4 specificities.

Unique molecular identifiers tagged individual cDNA molecules. TCRdb re-analysed the 5' RACE reads in MiXCR, keeping a single row per CDR3 protein. The data contain tens of thousands of distinct CDR3 sequences, under 14% of them seen just once; the ten biggest clones take up roughly a tenth. The germline V gene has CDR1 MGHRA and CDR2 YSYEKL. With 2 bases clipped from V and 0 bases from J, the junction kept 6 bases outside the gene matches. The CDR3 has 17 amino acids. This clonotype was observed once. The antigen is unknown. V usage is TRBV4-1 and J usage is TRBJ2-2; the match to TRBD2 covers 7 bases. The TCR sequence derives from an adult who was a healthcare worker with PCR-confirmed SARS-CoV-2 infection or an uninfected control (not recorded which). The specimen sequenced was whole blood. CDR3 sequence reads: CASSQRRGSTNTGELFF. CDR3 coding DNA: TGCGCCAGCAGCCAACGGCGGGGGTCAACGAACACCGGGGAGCTGTTTTTT.